This T cell receptor beta chain originates from a study of T cell repertoires in cytomegalovirus infection. The CDR3 consists of 13 residues. V dropped 4 bases and J dropped 4; count of bases not matched to a gene: 4. General study findings and limits: Carriers of CMV and the relevant HLA type were discriminated by public TCR beta frequency.

In this sample, this clonotype turned up a few times. Antigen: not known. TCRdb recomputed calls from the reads with MiXCR, one row per CDR3 protein. The table includes about 490,000 distinct CDR3 sequences, 26% detected once. The chain combines TRBV12-3 or TRBV12-4 with TRBJ2-7; TRBD1 aligns across 7 bases. Sequencing was carried out using PBMCs. This receptor was taken from a human donor in good health (CMV status not recorded). Some clones in this sample may be carry-over from other donors' samples. In nucleotides, the CDR3 is TGTGCCAGCAGTTCATACAGGGGATACGAGCAGTACTTC. This gives the protein CASSSYRGYEQYF.